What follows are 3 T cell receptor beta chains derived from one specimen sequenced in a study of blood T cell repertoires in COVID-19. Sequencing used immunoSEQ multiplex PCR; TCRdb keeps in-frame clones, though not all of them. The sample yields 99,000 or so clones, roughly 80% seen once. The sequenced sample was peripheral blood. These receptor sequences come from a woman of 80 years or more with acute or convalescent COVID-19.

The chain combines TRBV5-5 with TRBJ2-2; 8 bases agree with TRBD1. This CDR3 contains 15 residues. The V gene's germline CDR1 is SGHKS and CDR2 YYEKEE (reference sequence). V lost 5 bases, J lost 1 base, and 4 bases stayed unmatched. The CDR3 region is CASRMDRVNTGELFF. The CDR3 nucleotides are TGTGCCAGCAGGATGGACAGGGTGAACACCGGGGAGCTGTTTTTT.

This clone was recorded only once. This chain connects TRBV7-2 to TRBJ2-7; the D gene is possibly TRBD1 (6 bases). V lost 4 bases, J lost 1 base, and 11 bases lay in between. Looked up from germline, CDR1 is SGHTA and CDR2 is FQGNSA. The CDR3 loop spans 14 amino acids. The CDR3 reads CASSSGRGSYEQYF. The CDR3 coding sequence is TGTGCCAGCAGCTCGGGCAGGGGATCCTACGAGCAGTACTTC.

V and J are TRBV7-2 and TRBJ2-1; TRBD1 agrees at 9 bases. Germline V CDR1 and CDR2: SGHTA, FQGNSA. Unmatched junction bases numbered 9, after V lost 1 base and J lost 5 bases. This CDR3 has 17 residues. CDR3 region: CASSLGYRGLVHNEQFF. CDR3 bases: TGTGCCAGCAGCTTAGGGTACAGGGGGCTAGTCCACAATGAGCAGTTCTTC.